The 14 T cell receptor beta chains listed next were all sequenced from one sample in a study of shared clonotypes between healthy human individuals. Profiled with immunoSEQ multiplex PCR; TCRdb holds only in-frame clones, not every one. The sample includes about 2.3 million clones, 85% to 95% of them seen just once. What was sequenced was naive CD4+ T cells from PBMCs. Subset noted: CD45RA+ positively selected. These receptor sequences come from a man between 18 and 29 years old in good health. Some clones in this sample may be carry-over from other donors' samples.

The rearrangement links TRBV7-2 to TRBJ2-1, with D perhaps TRBD1 (6 bases). Trimming took off 1 base at V and 6 bases at J, with 13 bases between the two ends. The CDR3 has 15 residues. The germline V gene encodes CDR1 SGHTA and CDR2 FQGNSA. The CDR3 DNA reads as TGTGCCAGCAGCTTAGAGGGGGTTACCTTCAATGAGCAGTTCTTC. Its protein is CASSLEGVTFNEQFF.

This rearrangement joins TRBV19 to TRBJ2-2, with 10 bases identical to TRBD2. There are 16 residues in the CDR3. Germline assignment: CDR1 LNHDA and CDR2 SQIVND (reference sequence). V shed 5 bases and J 0 bases; nucleotides not matched to a gene: 3. The CDR3 DNA is TGTGCCAGTAGTTCGGGACTAGCGACGAACACCGGGGAGCTGTTTTTT. It is translated as CASSSGLATNTGELFF.

This chain uses TRBV5-1 with TRBJ2-3, with unresolved D. CDR3 length equals 13 residues. From germline, CDR1 is SGHRS and CDR2 YFSETQ. Trimming pared 6 bases from V and 6 bases from J, leaving 14 bases between. The CDR3: CASMRQVTDTQYF. The CDR3 DNA sequence: TGCGCCAGCATGCGGCAAGTAACGGATACGCAGTATTTT. Combining the CDR3 with reference TRBV5-1 and TRBJ2-3 gives the whole variable domain KAGVTQTPRYLIKTRGQQVTLSCSPISGHRSVSWYQQTPGQGLQFLFEYFSETQRNKGNFPGRFSGRQFSNSRSEMNVSTLELGDSALYLCASMRQVTDTQYFGPGTRLTVL.

The gene calls are TRBV6-5 and TRBJ2-7; D tentatively fits TRBD1 or TRBD2 (5 bases each). CDR3 size: 14 residues. In germline, CDR1 is MNHEY, CDR2 SVGAGI. V lost 5 bases and J 1 base, leaving 12 bases between the germline ends. DNA of the CDR3: TGTGCCAGCAGTAACCGGGGCAGATCCTACGAGCAGTACTTC. It translates to CASSNRGRSYEQYF.

The CDR3 spells CASSPFRDRGWNEQFF. CDR3 nucleotides: TGTGCCAGCAGCCCCTTCCGGGACAGGGGGTGGAATGAGCAGTTCTTC. The chain carries TRBV7-9 and TRBJ2-1; 11 bases are shared with TRBD1. The CDR3 is 16 residues long. The junction had 10 bases not matched to a gene; V was cut back by 5 bases and J by 7 bases. The germline V gene has CDR1 SEHNR and CDR2 FQNEAQ (reference sequence).

This clone was counted a single time. This CDR3 is CASSLATGGGFYEQYF. CDR3 sequence (DNA): TGTGCCAGCAGCTTAGCGACAGGGGGAGGGTTCTACGAGCAGTACTTC. V usage is TRBV11-2 and J usage is TRBJ2-7; 9 bases align to TRBD1. V was clipped by 1 base and J by 3 bases; unmatched bases: 7. Germline assignment: CDR1 SGHAT and CDR2 FQNNGV. The CDR3 runs to 16 residues.

The chain joins TRBV28 to TRBJ1-2; no firm D call. This CDR3 region has 13 residues. Trimming took off 8 bases at V and 0 bases at J, with 10 bases between the two ends. CDR1 and CDR2 (germline): MDHEN, SYDVKM. In nucleotides, the CDR3 is TGTGCCAGCCAGGACGGTGCTAACTATGGCTACACCTTC. Protein sequence: CASQDGANYGYTF.

The chain recombines TRBV28 with TRBJ1-4; D unclear. Trimming took off 7 bases at V and 7 bases at J, with 16 bases between the two ends. Per the germline V gene, CDR1 is MDHEN and CDR2 is SYDVKM. The CDR3 totals 14 residues. CDR3 residues: CASTSPVGREKLFF. CDR3 coding DNA: TGTGCCAGCACCTCGCCAGTGGGCCGTGAAAAACTGTTTTTT.

The V gene is TRBV5-5, the J gene TRBJ2-5; 11 nucleotides line up with TRBD2. Germline lookup yields CDR1 SGHKS and CDR2 YYEKEE (reference sequence). The CDR3 has 20 residues. Germline trimming cut 3 bases from V and 1 base from J; bases unmatched to any gene: 17. For the CDR3, the DNA is TGTGCCAGCAGCTCCTTGGGTAGCGGGAGGGCAGCAGTACTCCAAGAGACCCAGTACTTC. It specifies CASSSLGSGRAAVLQETQYF.

This clone was seen only a few times. The chain uses TRBV6-6 and TRBJ1-5; D gene unclear. Germline CDR1 MNHNY, CDR2 SVGAGI (reference sequence). This CDR3 region has 13 residues. V was pared by 6 bases and J by 4 bases, with 10 bases between. CDR3 protein: CASSPDGNQPQHF. Written as DNA, the CDR3 is TGTGCCAGCAGCCCTGACGGGAATCAGCCCCAGCATTTT.

On this clone: Additional DNA sequences in this sample encode the identical CDR3. This chain connects TRBV20-1 to TRBJ2-7; possible D gene TRBD2, 5 bases. The CDR3 consists of 11 residues. Trimming pared 3 bases from V and 6 bases from J, leaving 9 bases between. CDR1 is DFQATT, CDR2 SNEGSKA, per germline (reference sequence). Here the CDR3 reads CSARGRGEQYF. DNA for the CDR3: TGCAGTGCTAGGGGTCGGGGCGAGCAGTACTTC.

A note on this clone: Other DNA sequences in this specimen translate into the identical CDR3. V and J are TRBV5-1 and TRBJ2-5; no definite D call. This CDR3 has 13 amino acids. V was cut by 0 bases and J by 1 base, with 4 bases left in between. The V gene's germline CDR1 is SGHRS and CDR2 YFSETQ. The CDR3 region has the DNA TGCGCCAGCAGCTTGGGGCTCCAAGAGACCCAGTACTTC. This codes for CASSLGLQETQYF.

The V and J genes are TRBV5-5 and TRBJ2-7; no firm D call. The CDR3 runs 14 residues. The V gene lost 0 bases and the J gene lost 5 bases, with 12 bases spanning the gap. The germline V gene has CDR1 SGHKS and CDR2 YYEKEE (reference sequence). In DNA form, the CDR3 reads TGTGCCAGCAGCTTGGCGGCAGGAACCCACGAGCAGTACTTC. Translated, it gives CASSLAAGTHEQYF.

The chain employs TRBV5-1 and TRBJ1-1, with D uncertain. CDR1 and CDR2 (germline): SGHRS, YFSETQ. The CDR3 is made up of 14 amino acids. The V end was cut by 0 bases, the J end by 3 bases, with 9 bases between. CDR3 loop: CASSLVQDHTEAFF. The CDR3 coding sequence is TGCGCCAGCAGCTTGGTTCAGGATCACACTGAAGCTTTCTTT.